This record concerns one T cell receptor beta chain sequence. Its antigen is still unknown. No quality values exist for individual bases; no much larger clone is one base distant. The data were taken from a study of PD-L1 blockade in urothelial cancer (dated by TCRdb to about 2017). For the study in its entirety: Therapy was started in 2014 for all patients, and atezolizumab 1,200 mg was administered intravenously every 3 weeks. About 90% of the 29 patients were identified as males with urothelial cancer of bladder origin, and a prior smoking history was reported by 18 of 29 patients. An ECOG performance status of 0 or 1 was recorded for the patients, and 0 to 3 prior chemotherapy regimens had been received by the patients. Blood samples were analyzed 3 weeks after the start of treatment (second dose) and 6 weeks after the start of treatment. Blood samples gave a median of about 130,000 T cells and approximately 80,000 unique TCRs, with a median clonality of 0.080. The study, an exploratory multi-omic analysis, examined somatic, immune and clinical correlates of response to PD-L1 blockade with atezolizumab in urothelial cancer. TCR sequencing covered pretreatment tumor samples and matched, serially collected peripheral blood taken before and after atezolizumab treatment. Durable clinical benefit was defined as progression-free survival longer than 6 months, and TCR features were also tested against progression-free and overall survival. In the same patients, pretreatment tumors underwent whole exome sequencing and RNA sequencing in addition to TCR sequencing. Roughly 9 patients reached durable clinical benefit, while about 19 patients did not. Approximately 30 patients had pretreatment blood TCR-seq, about 25 had at least one posttreatment blood collection, and about 25 had tumor TCR-seq. On the study overall, not on this receptor specifically: A pretreatment peripheral blood TCR clonality below the median was linked to improved progression-free and overall survival. Among patients with durable benefit, tumor-associated TCR clones showed greater expansion in peripheral blood 3 weeks after treatment started (n ≈ 23, p = 0.022). Because the sample size was small (n of about 30) and many of the analyses were exploratory, the results are meant to be hypothesis-generating.

Each PCR received spiked-in synthetic TCR analog templates so that absolute template abundance could be estimated from read counts. The immunoSEQ assay was used to amplify TCRbeta CDR3 regions from genomic DNA with bias-controlled V and J gene primers. Sequencing of rearranged TCRbeta segments was performed at approximately 20X coverage. As for the authors' bioinformatics: Sequencing errors were corrected by clustering, and CDR3s were annotated against IMGT so that V, D and J genes could be assigned. Only productive TCRbeta rearrangements were used in downstream analyses, excluding out-of-frame or stop-codon sequences. To compute clonality, Shannon entropy was normalized by the log of the number of unique productive sequences and then subtracted from one. Fisher's exact test with Benjamini-Hochberg correction, using a cutoff of adjusted p below 0.01, was how clones that differed between time points or between blood and tumor were identified. What TCRdb holds here is the immuneACCESS table cut down to in-frame rearrangements. Part of the clones is not present; checked against another copy, under half of the missing clones reflect an unresolved V gene, and the others are unexplained. D and trimming were read from the DNA, whereas the V and J calls and clone size are those reported in that table. This sample holds about 79,000 clones; over 80% were observed only once. The ten largest account for roughly 7.3% of the sample.

The CDR3, from cysteine to phenylalanine, totals 14 residues. The CDR3 DNA has 42 bases and is translated from base 1. CDR1 SGHRS and CDR2 YFSETQ are derived from the germline V gene. Trimming accounts for 4 bases at V and 6 bases at J, while the number of junction bases matched to no gene is 8. This specimen's time point label, interpreted: pretreatment peripheral blood. The cohort comprised fewer than 35 patients with locally advanced or metastatic urothelial carcinoma treated at Memorial Sloan Kettering on a trial protocol. Peripheral blood mononuclear cells were collected from each patient pretreatment and during treatment, giving between 1 and 8 total time points per patient. The Qiagen DNeasy Blood extraction kit was used to purify genomic DNA from total PBMCs and tumor samples. Collected pretreatment and during treatment, PBMCs were isolated and stored as previously described.

The V and J genes are TRBV5-1 and TRBJ2-3; 7 junctional bases match TRBD2. The sequenced sample was PBMCs, obtained around atezolizumab (anti-PD-L1) treatment. This receptor was identified in a man aged 35-49 years with urothelial cancer. The CDR3 reads as follows: CASSPGMTSDTQYF. The nucleotide sequence reads TGCGCCAGCAGCCCGGGGATGACTAGCGATACGCAGTATTTT.